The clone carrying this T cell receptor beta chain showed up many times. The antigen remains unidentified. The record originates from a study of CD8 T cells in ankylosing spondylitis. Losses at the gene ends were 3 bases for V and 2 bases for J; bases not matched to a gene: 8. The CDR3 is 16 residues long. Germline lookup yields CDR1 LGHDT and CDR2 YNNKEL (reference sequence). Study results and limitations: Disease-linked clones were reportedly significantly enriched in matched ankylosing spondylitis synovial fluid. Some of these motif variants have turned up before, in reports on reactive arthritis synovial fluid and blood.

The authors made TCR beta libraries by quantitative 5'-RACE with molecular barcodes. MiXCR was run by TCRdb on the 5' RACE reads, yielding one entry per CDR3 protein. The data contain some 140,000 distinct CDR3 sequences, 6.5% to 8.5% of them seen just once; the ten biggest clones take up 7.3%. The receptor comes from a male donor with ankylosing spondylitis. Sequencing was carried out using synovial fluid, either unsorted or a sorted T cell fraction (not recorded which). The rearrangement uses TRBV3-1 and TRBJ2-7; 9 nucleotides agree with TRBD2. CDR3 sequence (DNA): TGTGCCAGCAGCCAGCGGTCTAGCGGGACGACCTACGAGCAGTACTTC. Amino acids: CASSQRSSGTTYEQYF.